The text below deals with one TCR beta chain. Its antigen is undetermined. Measured with immunoSEQ multiplex PCR; TCRdb has only the in-frame clones, and not every one. The table shows under 150,000 clones, with 88% occurring only once. Per germline, CDR1 SGDLS and CDR2 YYNGEE. Trimming pared 2 bases from V and 2 bases from J, leaving 11 bases between. The CDR3 covers 14 residues. The data belong to a study of cytomegalovirus exposure and HLA in healthy donors. Across the whole study: The approximately 110 validation repertoires, a later analysis reported, used the same platform as the 550 to 700 repertoires from the first cohort. Study-level points and caveats: Some public TCRs appeared in many individuals, while most sequences were rare. The study labeled under 200 TCR beta chains cytomegalovirus-associated. Clusters of TCRs from the first cohort tended to co-occur in the approximately 130 validation repertoires (as a later analysis found).

The receptor comes from a woman between 18 and 29 years old in good health and CMV-seropositive. The V gene is TRBV9, the J gene TRBJ2-7, with TRBD1 as a possible D gene (6 bases). Sequencing used PBMCs. The CDR3 loop reads CASSVGTTPYEQYF. As DNA, the CDR3 is TGTGCCAGCAGCGTCGGGACAACCCCCTACGAGCAGTACTTC.